The sequence of this TCR beta chain was determined in a study of response to subunit inactivated influenza vaccine. This CDR3 contains 14 residues. Germline CDR1 is MNHNS and CDR2 is SASEGT. The junction had 8 bases not matched to a gene; V was cut back by 5 bases and J by 4 bases. This clonotype was detected only a few times. Via MiXCR, TCRdb re-called the RT-PCR reads, giving one row per CDR3 protein. The table lists about 650,000 distinct CDR3 sequences, 11% to 15% of them singletons. The chain carries TRBV6-1 and TRBJ2-7, with TRBD1 matching 7 bases. Sample: PBMCs from blood, taken 14 to 15 days before vaccination. The receptor's source is a man in his fifties who received an inactivated influenza vaccine. The CDR3 is CASSSYRGGYEQYF. In nucleotides, the CDR3 is TGTGCCAGCAGTAGTTACAGGGGCGGGTACGAGCAGTACTTC.